Listed below are T cell receptor beta chains from one sample, sequenced in a study of post-analysis software for immune sequencing data. MiXCR, applied by TCRdb to the PCR reads, yields one record per CDR3 protein. Among about 540,000 distinct CDR3 sequences listed, around 34% were seen once. The sample comprised blood. Every receptor here comes from a girl aged 2-17 years with multiple sclerosis. CDR3s include the opening cysteine and the closing phenylalanine or tryptophan. Fields, in order: J gene, V gene, CDR3 protein.

TRBJ2-7	TRBV9	CASGVQEHSYEQYF
TRBJ1-6	TRBV7-9	CASSLDSGGNSPLHF
TRBJ1-2	TRBV29-1	CSVEDATGVNYGYIF
TRBJ2-7	TRBV6-2/TRBV6-3	CASSYAGISYGQYF
TRBJ2-3	TRBV11-2	CASTLGGARTDTQYF
TRBJ1-6	TRBV10-3	CAIRQGSSYNSPLHF
TRBJ2-7	TRBV5-1	CASSLGQPTYEQYF
TRBJ1-4	TRBV4-1	CASSQGQGEKLFF
TRBJ1-2	TRBV27	CASSQSGYGYTF
TRBJ2-1	TRBV20-1	CSARAGTDDEQFF
TRBJ2-3	TRBV19	CASSGASDRDTQYF
TRBJ2-5	TRBV7-2	CASSSGTHYEQYF
TRBJ1-1	TRBV6-5	CAVQGGNTEAFF
TRBJ2-5	TRBV10-3	CAISDVFRTGGAEQYF
TRBJ2-1	TRBV10-3	CAISALDDEQFF
TRBJ1-2	TRBV11-2	CASSFLAGAIGSGVDYGYTF
TRBJ2-1	TRBV5-1	CASSPIGQGLTNEQFF
TRBJ2-7	TRBV5-1	CASSPWTSGLSYEQYF
TRBJ2-7	TRBV7-2	CASSLESLAGGHPYEQYF
TRBJ1-5	TRBV7-6	CARRRDNNQPQHF
TRBJ2-1	TRBV20-1	CSARGRGGPFNEQFF
TRBJ2-4	TRBV28	CASSLRGGAAKNIQYF
TRBJ1-2	TRBV10-3	CAISGNNEGFSNYGYTF
TRBJ2-1	TRBV6-6	CASSYRGAIGTYNEQFF
-	TRBV13	CASSLGQGREVQETQYF
TRBJ2-3	TRBV5-1	CASSLESSGGTDTQYF
TRBJ1-2	TRBV5-1	CASSPDNYGYTF
TRBJ2-5	TRBV6-1	CASRVAVQETQYF
TRBJ2-7	TRBV7-9	CASSLATGKETRYF
TRBJ1-4	TRBV4-1	CASSRTYEKLFF
TRBJ2-1	TRBV5-1	CASNTGTNTLDEQFF
TRBJ2-5	TRBV29-1	CSVRREETQYF
TRBJ2-1	TRBV9	CASSVVGTSVHNEQFF
TRBJ1-1	TRBV19	CASSISVMNTEAFF
TRBJ1-5	TRBV12-3/TRBV12-4	CASSLAIEGVTSYLLYQPQHF
TRBJ1-2	TRBV20-1	CSASRGGYTF
TRBJ1-5	TRBV6-1	CASSRDGLSNQPQHF
TRBJ1-6	TRBV4-1	CASSQGGGDSPLHF
TRBJ1-5	TRBV7-8	CASSYRMNQPQHF
TRBJ1-1	TRBV5-1	CASSSGFIGAEAFF
TRBJ2-7	TRBV24-1	CATSDPGTGTYEQYF
TRBJ2-1	TRBV11-2	CASSFGQGGGNEQFF